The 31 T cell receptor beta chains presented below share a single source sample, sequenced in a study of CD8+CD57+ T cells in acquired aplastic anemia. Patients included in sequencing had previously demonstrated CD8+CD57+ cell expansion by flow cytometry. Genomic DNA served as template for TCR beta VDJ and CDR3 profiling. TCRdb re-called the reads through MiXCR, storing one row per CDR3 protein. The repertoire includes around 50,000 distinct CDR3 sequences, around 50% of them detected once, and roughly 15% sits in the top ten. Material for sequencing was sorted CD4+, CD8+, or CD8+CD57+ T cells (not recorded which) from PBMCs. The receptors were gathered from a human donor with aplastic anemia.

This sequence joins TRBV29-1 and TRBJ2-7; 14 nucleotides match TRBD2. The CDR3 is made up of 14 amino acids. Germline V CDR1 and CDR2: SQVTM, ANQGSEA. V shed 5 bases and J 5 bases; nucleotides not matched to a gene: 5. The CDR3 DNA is TGCAGCGTTATGACTAGCGGGAGGGCTCACGAGCAGTACTTC. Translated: CSVMTSGRAHEQYF.

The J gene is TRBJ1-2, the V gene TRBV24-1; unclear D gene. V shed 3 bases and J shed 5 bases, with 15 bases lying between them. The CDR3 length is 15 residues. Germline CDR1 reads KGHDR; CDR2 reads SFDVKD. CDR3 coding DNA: TGTGCCACCAGTGATCCCATGATTCCGTTTTATGGCTACACCTTC. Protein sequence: CATSDPMIPFYGYTF.

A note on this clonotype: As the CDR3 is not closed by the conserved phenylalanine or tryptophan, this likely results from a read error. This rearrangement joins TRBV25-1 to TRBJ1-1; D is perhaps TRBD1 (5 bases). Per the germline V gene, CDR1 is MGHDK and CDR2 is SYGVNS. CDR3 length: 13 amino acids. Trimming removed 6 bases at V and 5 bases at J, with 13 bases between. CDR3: CASSLMGRTEAFL. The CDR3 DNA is TGTGCCAGCAGCCTTATGGGGCGAACTGAAGCTTTCCTT.

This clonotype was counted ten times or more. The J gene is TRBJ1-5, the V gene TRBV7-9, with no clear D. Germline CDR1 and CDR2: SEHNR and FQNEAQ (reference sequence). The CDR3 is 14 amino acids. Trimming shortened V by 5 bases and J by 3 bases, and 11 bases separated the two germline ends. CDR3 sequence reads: CASSPQTVNQPQHF. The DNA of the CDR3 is TGTGCCAGCAGCCCTCAGACGGTCAATCAGCCCCAGCATTTT.

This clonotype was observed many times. For the CDR3, the DNA is TGCGCCAGCAGCCACTTGACAGACACTGAAGCTTTCTTT. It codes for CASSHLTDTEAFF. The genes are TRBV4-1 and TRBJ1-1; tentative D call: TRBD1 (5 bases). From germline, CDR1 is MGHRA and CDR2 YSYEKL. V lost 3 bases to trimming and J lost 3 bases, with 8 bases between them. The CDR3 runs to 13 residues.

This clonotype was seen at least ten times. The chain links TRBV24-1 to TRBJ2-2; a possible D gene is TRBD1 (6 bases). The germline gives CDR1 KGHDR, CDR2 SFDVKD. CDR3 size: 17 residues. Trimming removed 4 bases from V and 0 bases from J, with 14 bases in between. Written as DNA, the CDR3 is TGTGCCACCAGTGAAGTCGTCGCAGGGGCGAACACCGGGGAGCTGTTTTTT. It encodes CATSEVVAGANTGELFF.

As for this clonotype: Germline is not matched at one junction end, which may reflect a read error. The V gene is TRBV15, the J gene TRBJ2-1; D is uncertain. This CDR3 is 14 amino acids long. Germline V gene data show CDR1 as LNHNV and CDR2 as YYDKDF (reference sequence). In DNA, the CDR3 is TGTGCCGCCAGCAGACAAAGTTTCTACAATGAGCAGTTCTTC. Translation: CAASRQSFYNEQFF.

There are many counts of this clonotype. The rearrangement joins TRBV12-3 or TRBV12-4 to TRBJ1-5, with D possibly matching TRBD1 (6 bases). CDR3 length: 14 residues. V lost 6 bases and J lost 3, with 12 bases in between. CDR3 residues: CASREGGINQPQHF. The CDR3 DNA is TGTGCCAGCAGGGAAGGGGGGATCAATCAGCCCCAGCATTTT.

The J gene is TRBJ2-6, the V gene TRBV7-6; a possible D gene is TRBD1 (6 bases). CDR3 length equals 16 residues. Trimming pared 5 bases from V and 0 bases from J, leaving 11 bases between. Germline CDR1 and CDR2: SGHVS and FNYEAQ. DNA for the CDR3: TGTGCCAGCAGCCCAGGACAGATCTCTGGGGCCAACGTCCTGACTTTC. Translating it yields CASSPGQISGANVLTF. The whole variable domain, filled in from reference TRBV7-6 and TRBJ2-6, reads GAGVSQSPRYKVTKRGQDVALRCDPISGHVSLYWYRQALGQGPEFLTYFNYEAQQDKSGLPNDRFSAERPEGSISTLTIQRTEQRDSAMYRCASSPGQISGANVLTFGAGSRLTVL.

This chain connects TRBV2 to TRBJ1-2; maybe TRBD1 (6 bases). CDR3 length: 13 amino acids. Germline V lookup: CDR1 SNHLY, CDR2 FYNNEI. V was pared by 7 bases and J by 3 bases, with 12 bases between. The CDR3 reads CASKAGEDYGYTF. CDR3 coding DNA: TGTGCCAGCAAGGCAGGGGAAGACTATGGCTACACCTTC.

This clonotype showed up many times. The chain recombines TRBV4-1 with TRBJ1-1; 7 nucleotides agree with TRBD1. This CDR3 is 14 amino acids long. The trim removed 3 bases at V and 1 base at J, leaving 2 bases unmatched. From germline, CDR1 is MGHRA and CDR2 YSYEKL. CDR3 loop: CASSQGDRNTEAFF. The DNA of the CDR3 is TGCGCCAGCAGCCAGGGGGACAGGAACACTGAAGCTTTCTTT.

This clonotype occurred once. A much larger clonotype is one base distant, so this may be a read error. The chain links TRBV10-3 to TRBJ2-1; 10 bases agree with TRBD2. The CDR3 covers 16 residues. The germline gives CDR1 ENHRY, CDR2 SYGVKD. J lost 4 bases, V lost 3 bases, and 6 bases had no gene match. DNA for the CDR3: TGTGCCATCAGTGACGAGGCTAGCGGGGGATACAATGAGCAGTTCTTC. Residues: CAISDEASGGYNEQFF.

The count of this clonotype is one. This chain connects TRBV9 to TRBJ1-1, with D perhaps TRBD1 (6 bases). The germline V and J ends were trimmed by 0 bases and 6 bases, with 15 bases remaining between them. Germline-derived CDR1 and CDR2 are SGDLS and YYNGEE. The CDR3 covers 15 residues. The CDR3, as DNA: TGTGCCAGCAGCGTAGTTTCAGGGGCCGGGGCTGAAGCTTTCTTT. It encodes CASSVVSGAGAEAFF. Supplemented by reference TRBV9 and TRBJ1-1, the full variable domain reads DSGVTQTPKHLITATGQRVTLRCSPRSGDLSVYWYQQSLDQGLQFLIQYYNGEERAKGNILERFSAQQFPDLHSELNLSSLELGDSALYFCASSVVSGAGAEAFFGQGTRLTVV.

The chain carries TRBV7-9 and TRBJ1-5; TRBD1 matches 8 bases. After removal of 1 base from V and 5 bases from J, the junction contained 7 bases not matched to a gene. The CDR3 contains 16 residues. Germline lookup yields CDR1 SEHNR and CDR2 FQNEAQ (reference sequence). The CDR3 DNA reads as TGTGCCAGCAGCTTAGAAGGGGGACAGGCCTATCAGCCCCAGCATTTT. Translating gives CASSLEGGQAYQPQHF. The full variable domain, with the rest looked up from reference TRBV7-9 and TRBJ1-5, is DTGVSQNPRHKITKRGQNVTFRCDPISEHNRLYWYRQTLGQGPEFLTYFQNEAQLEKSRLLSDRFSAERPKGSFSTLEIQRTEQGDSAMYLCASSLEGGQAYQPQHFGDGTRLSIL.

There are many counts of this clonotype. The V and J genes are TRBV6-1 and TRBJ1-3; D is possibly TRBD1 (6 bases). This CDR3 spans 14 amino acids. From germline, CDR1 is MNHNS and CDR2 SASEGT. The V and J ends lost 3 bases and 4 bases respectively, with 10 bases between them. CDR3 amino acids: CASSEWTEGNTIYF. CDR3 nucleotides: TGTGCCAGCAGTGAGTGGACAGAAGGAAACACCATATATTTT.

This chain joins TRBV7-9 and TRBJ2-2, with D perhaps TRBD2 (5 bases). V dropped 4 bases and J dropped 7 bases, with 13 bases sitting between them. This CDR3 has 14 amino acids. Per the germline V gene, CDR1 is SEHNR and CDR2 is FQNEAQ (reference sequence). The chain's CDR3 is CASSSIEGYGELFF. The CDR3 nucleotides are TGTGCCAGCAGCTCCATAGAGGGTTACGGGGAGCTGTTTTTT.

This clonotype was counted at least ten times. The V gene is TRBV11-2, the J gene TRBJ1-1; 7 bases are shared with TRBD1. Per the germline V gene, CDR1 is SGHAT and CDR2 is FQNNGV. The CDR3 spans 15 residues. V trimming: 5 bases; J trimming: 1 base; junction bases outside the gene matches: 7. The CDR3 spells CASSANRGQNTEAFF. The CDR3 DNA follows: TGTGCCAGCAGCGCGAACAGGGGCCAGAACACTGAAGCTTTCTTT.

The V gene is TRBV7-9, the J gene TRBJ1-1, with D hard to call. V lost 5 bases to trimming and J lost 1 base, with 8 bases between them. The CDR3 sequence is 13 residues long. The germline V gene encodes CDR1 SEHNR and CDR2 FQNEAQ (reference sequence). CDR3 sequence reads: CASSVGTNTEAFF. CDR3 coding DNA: TGTGCCAGCAGCGTAGGTACGAACACTGAAGCTTTCTTT.

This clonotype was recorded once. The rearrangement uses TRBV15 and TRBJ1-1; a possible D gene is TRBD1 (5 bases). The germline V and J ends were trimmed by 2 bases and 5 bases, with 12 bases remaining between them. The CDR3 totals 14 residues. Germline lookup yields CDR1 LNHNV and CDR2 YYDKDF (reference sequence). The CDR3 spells CATSRSNGGTEAFF. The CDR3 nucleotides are TGTGCCACCAGCAGATCAAATGGGGGGACTGAAGCTTTCTTT.

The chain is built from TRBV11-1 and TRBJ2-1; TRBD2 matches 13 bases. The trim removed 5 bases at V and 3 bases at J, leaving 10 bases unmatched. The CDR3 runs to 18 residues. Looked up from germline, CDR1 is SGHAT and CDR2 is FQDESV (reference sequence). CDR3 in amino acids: CASSLRTSGRADYNEQFF. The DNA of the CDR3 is TGTGCCAGCAGCCTACGGACTAGCGGGAGAGCAGACTACAATGAGCAGTTCTTC.

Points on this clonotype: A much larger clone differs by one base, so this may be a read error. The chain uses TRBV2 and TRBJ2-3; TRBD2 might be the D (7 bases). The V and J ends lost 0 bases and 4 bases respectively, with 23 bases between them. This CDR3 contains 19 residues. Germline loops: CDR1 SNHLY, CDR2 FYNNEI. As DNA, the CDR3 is TGTGCCAGCAGTGAAGCGTGGGGGAAGTGGGACACTAGCGCAGATACGCAGTATTTT. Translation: CASSEAWGKWDTSADTQYF.

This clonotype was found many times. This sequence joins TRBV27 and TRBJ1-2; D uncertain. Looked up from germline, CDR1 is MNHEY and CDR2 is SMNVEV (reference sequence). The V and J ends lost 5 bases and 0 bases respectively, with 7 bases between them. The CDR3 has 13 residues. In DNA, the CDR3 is TGTGCCAGCAGTCGAGGGACTAACTATGGCTACACCTTC. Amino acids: CASSRGTNYGYTF.

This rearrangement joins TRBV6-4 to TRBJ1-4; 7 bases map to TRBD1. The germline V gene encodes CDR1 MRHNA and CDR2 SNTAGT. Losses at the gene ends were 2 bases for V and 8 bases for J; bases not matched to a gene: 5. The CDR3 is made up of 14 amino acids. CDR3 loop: CASSDRGLREKLFF. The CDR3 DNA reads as TGTGCCAGCAGTGACAGGGGGCTACGGGAAAAACTGTTTTTT.

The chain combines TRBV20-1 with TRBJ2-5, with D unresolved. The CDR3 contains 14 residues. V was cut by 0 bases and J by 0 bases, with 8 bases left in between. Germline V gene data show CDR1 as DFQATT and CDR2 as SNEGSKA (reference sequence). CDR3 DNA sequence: TGCAGTGCTAGAGATCCCCCGAACCAAGAGACCCAGTACTTC. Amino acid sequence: CSARDPPNQETQYF.

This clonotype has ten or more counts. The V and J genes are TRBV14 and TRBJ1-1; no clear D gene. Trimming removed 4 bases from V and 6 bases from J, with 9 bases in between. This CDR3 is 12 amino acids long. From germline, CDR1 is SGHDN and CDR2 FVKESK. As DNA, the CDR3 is TGTGCCAGCAGCCCTTTATCTCCTGAAGCTTTCTTT. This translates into CASSPLSPEAFF.

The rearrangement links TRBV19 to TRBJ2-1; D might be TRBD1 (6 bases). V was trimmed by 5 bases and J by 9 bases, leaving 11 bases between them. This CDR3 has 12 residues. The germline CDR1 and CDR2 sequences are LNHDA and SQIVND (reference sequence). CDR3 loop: CASSLLGGEQFF. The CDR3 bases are TGTGCCAGTAGTCTACTAGGGGGTGAGCAGTTCTTC.

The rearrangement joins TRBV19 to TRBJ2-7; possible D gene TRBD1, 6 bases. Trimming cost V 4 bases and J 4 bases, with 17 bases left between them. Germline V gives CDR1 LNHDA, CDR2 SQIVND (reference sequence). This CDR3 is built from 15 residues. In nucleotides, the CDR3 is TGTGCCAGTAGTACCTCAGGGGTACGTAGGTACGAGCAGTACTTC. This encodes CASSTSGVRRYEQYF.

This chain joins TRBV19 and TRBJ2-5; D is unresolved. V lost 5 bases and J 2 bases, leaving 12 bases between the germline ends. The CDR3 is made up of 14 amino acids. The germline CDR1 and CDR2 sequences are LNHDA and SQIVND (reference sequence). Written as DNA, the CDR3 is TGTGCCAGTAGTGAGAAACCCCTACAAGAGACCCAGTACTTC. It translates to CASSEKPLQETQYF.

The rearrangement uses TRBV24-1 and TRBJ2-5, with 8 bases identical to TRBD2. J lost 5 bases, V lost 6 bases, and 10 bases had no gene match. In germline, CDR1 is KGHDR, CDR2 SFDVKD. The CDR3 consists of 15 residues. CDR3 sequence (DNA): TGTGCCACCAGTCCGGCAGCCGGGGGGGATGAGACCCAGTACTTC. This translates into CATSPAAGGDETQYF.

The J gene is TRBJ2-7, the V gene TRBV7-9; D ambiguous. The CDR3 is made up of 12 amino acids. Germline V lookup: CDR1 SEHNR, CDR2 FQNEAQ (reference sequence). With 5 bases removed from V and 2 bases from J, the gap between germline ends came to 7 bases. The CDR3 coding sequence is TGTGCCAGCAGCAAGGAGACCTACGAGCAGTACTTC. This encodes CASSKETYEQYF.

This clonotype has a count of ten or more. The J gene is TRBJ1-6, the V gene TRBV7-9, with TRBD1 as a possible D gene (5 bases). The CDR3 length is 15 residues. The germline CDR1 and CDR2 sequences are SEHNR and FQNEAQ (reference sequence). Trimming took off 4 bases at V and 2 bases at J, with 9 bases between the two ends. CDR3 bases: TGTGCCAGCAGCTCCAGGGTTGCCTATAATTCACCCCTCCACTTT. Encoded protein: CASSSRVAYNSPLHF. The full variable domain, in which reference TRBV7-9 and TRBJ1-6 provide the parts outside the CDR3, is DTGVSQNPRHKITKRGQNVTFRCDPISEHNRLYWYRQTLGQGPEFLTYFQNEAQLEKSRLLSDRFSAERPKGSFSTLEIQRTEQGDSAMYLCASSSRVAYNSPLHFGNGTRLTVT.